This record concerns one T cell receptor beta chain sequence. The antigen is not known. One junction end disagrees with the germline gene, perhaps due to a read error. Other nucleotide sequences from this sample produce the same CDR3. The source of the sample is a study of shared clonotypes between healthy human individuals. This CDR3 has 13 amino acids. Germline assignment: CDR1 SSHAT and CDR2 FNYEAQ (reference sequence). Several immunoSEQ plates held equal portions of the genomic DNA taken from each subset. In replicate PCRs of sorted subsets, about 200 ng DNA, about 29,000 T cell genomes, was used. As processed by the authors: ImmunoSEQ gave junction-only sequences without quality scores, so filtering differed. The assay was immunoSEQ multiplex PCR, and TCRdb's table has in-frame clones only and misses some. Clonal size and the V and J genes are those of that table, whereas D and trimming came from the DNA. The table lists about 2 million clones, about 95% of them singletons.

General study points: Between a handful of donors, naive CD4 clonotypes were shared at a level of approximately 5%.

Naive CD8 isolation took CD45RO-negative cells positively selected for CCR7 and excluded terminally differentiated effector memory CD45RA+ cells. This receptor was taken from a man between 18 and 35 years old in good health. V gene TRBV7-7 combines with J gene TRBJ1-1; a possible D gene is TRBD1 (5 bases). What was sequenced was naive CD8+ T cells sorted from blood. The CDR3 region is CASSLGQNTEAFF. CDR3 DNA: TGTGCTAGCAGCTTAGGACAGAACACTGAAGCTTTCTTT.